This T cell receptor (beta chain) was sequenced during a study of regulatory T cells in long-lasting Graves disease. The study, taken as a whole, reports: Relative to new patients (around 1,000), persistent patients exhibited greater sharing of public clonotypes (more than 2,500). With persistent disease, TRBV28, TRBJ1-2 and TRBJ2-5 were the favored segments.

Arm-PCR of CDR3 regions and iRepertoire HTBI primers were the basis on which TCR beta libraries were built. Per the original methods: Across samples, over 55 TRBV and some 13 TRBJ segments were found. TCRdb independently ran MiXCR on the multiplex PCR reads; one entry per CDR3 protein. TCRdb, rather than the study authors, made the V and J calls. The sample shows some 430,000 distinct CDR3 sequences, 20% to 25% of them seen only once. The sample holds a few counts of this clonotype. The antigen remains undetermined. The CDR3 spans 13 residues. Per germline, CDR1 MNHNS and CDR2 SASEGT. The V end was cut by 5 bases, the J end by 6 bases, with 13 bases between. Described time point: persistent/refractory GD, antithyroid drugs over 5 years with positive TRAb. PBMC-derived RNA was used for the TCR library. The peripheral blood volume drawn was 7.5 to 10 milliliters, and it was collected into EDTA tubes.

The sequence came from a female donor with Graves disease. Specimen: peripheral blood mononuclear cells (PBMCs), collected when the disease was refractory, from a patient treated with antithyroid drugs. This sequence joins TRBV6-1 and TRBJ1-1, with D tentatively TRBD1 (5 bases). The CDR3 loop reads CASSRQSYAEAFF. CDR3 nucleotides: TGTGCCAGCAGTAGACAGTCGTACGCTGAAGCTTTCTTT.